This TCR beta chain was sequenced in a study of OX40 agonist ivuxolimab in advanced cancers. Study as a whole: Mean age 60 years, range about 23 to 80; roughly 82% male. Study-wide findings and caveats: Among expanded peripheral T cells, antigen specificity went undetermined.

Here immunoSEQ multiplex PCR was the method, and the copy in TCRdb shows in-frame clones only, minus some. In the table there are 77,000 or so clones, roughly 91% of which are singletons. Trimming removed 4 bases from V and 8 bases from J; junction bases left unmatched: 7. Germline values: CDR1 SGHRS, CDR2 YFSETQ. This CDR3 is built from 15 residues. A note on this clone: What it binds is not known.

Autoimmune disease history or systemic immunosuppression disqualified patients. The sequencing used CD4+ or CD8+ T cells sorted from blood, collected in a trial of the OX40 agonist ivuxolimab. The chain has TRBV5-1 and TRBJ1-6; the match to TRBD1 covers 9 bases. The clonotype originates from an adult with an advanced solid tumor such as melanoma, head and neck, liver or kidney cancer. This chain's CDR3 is CASSPPDRGDSPLHF. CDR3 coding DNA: TGCGCCAGCAGCCCCCCCGACAGGGGGGATTCACCCCTCCACTTT.